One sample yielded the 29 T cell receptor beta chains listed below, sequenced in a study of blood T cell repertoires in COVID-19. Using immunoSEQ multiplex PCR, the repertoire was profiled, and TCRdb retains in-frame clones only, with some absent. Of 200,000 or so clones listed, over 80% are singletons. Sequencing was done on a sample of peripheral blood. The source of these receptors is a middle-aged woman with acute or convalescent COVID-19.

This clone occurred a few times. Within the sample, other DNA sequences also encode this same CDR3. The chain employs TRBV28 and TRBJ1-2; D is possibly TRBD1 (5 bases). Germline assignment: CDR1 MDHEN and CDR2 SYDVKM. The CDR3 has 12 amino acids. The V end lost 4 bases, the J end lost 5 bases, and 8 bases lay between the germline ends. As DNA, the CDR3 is TGTGCCAGCAGTTCAGGGTTTTATGGCTACACCTTC. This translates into CASSSGFYGYTF.

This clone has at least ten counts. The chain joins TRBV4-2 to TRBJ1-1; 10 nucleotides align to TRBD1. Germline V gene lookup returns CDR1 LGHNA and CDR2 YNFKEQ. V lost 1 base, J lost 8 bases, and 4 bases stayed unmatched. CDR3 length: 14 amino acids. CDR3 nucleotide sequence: TGTGCCAGCAGCCAAGGACAGGGGGCGGCGGAAGCTTTCTTT. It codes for CASSQGQGAAEAFF.

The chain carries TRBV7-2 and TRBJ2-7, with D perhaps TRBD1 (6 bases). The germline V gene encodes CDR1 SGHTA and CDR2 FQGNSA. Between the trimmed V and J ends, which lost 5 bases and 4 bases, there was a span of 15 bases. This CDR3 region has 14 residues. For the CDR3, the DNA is TGTGCCAGCAGCCCAGCCGGGACAAATTACGAGCAGTACTTC. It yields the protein CASSPAGTNYEQYF.

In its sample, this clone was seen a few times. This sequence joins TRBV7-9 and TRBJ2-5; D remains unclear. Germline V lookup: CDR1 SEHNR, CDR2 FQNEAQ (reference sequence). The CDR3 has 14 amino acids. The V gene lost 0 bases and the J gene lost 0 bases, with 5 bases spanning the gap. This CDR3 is CASSLAPDQETQYF. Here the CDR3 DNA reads TGTGCCAGCAGCTTAGCGCCGGACCAAGAGACCCAGTACTTC.

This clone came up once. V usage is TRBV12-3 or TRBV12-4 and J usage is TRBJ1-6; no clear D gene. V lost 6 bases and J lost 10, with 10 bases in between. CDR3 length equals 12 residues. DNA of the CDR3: TGTGCCAGCAGCCCCCCGTTATCACCCCTCCACTTT. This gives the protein CASSPPLSPLHF.

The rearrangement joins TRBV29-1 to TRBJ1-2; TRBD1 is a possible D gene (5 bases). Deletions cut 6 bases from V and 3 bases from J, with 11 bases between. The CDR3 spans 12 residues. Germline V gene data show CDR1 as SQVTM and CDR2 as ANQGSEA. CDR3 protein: CSVREGDYGYTF. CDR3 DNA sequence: TGCAGCGTCAGGGAGGGCGACTATGGCTACACCTTC.

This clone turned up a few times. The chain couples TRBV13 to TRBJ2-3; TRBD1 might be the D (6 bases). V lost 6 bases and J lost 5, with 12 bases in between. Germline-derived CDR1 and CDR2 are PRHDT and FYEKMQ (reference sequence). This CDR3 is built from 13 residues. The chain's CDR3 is CASRQGRGDTQYF. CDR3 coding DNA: TGTGCCAGCAGACAGGGTCGAGGAGATACGCAGTATTTT.

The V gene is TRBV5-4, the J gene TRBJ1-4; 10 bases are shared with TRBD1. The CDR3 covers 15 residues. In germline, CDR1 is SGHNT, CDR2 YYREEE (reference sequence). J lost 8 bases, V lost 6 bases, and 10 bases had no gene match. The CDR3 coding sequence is TGTGCCAGCACCAAATCCGGGACAGGGGCCGAAAAACTGTTTTTT. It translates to CASTKSGTGAEKLFF.

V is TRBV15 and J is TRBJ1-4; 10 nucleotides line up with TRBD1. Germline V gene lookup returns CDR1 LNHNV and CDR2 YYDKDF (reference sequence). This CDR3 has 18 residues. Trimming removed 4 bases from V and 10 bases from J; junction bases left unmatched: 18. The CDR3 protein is CATSTIRDRGRSAGKLFF. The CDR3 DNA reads TGTGCCACCAGCACTATCCGGGACAGGGGTAGATCGGCTGGAAAACTGTTTTTT.

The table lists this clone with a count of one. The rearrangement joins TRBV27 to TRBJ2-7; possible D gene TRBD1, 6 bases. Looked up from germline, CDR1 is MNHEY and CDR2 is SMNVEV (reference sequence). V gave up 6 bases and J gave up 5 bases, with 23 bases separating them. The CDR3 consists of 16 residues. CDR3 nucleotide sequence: TGTGCCAGCAGCGAAAAATGGACAGAGCAGCAGGACGAGCAGTACTTC. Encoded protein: CASSEKWTEQQDEQYF.

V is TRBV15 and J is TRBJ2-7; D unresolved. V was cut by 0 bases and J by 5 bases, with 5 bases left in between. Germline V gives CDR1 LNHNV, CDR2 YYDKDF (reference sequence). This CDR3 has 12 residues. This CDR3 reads CATSRDRDEQYF. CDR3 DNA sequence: TGTGCCACCAGCAGAGACCGGGACGAGCAGTACTTC.

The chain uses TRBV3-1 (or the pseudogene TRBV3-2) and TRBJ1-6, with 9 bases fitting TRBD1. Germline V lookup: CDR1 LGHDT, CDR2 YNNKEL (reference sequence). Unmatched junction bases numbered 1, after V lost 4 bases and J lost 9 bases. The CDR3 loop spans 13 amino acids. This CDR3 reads CASSPGQGSPLHF. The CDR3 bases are TGTGCCAGCAGCCCGGGACAGGGTTCACCCCTCCACTTT.

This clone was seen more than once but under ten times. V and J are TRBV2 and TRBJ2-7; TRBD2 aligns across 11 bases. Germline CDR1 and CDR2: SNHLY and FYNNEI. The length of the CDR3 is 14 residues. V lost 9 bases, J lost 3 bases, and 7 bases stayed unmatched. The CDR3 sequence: CASTSGRQGYEQYF. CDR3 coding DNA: TGTGCCAGTACTAGCGGGAGACAAGGCTACGAGCAGTACTTC. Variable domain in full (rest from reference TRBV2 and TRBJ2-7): EPEVTQTPSHQVTQMGQEVILRCVPISNHLYFYWYRQILGQKVEFLVSFYNNEISEKSEIFDDQFSVERPDGSNFTLKIRSTKLEDSAMYFCASTSGRQGYEQYFGPGTRLTVT.

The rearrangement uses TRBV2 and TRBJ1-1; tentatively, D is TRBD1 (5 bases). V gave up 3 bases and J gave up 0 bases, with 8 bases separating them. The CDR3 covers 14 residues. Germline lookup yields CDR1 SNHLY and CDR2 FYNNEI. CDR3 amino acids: CASSEDIVNTEAFF. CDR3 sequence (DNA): TGTGCCAGCAGTGAGGACATAGTGAACACTGAAGCTTTCTTT.

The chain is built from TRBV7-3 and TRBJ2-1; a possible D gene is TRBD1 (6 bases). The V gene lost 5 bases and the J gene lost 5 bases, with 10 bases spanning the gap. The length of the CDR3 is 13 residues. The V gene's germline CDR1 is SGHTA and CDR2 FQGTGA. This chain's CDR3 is CASSPGTHNEQFF. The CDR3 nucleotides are TGTGCCAGCAGCCCTGGGACACACAATGAGCAGTTCTTC.

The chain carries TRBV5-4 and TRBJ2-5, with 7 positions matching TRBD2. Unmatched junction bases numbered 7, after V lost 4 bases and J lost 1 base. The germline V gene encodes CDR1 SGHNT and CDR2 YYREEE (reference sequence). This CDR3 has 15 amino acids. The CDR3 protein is CASSPGSGIQETQYF. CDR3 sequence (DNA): TGTGCCAGCAGCCCGGGGAGCGGGATCCAAGAGACCCAGTACTTC.

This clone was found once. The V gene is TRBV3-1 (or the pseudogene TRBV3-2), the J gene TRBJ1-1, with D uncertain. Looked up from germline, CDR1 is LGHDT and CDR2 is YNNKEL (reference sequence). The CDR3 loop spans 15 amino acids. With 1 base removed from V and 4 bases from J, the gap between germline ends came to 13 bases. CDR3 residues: CASSQVLGVGTEAFF. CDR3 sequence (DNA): TGTGCCAGCAGCCAAGTATTGGGAGTAGGCACTGAAGCTTTCTTT.

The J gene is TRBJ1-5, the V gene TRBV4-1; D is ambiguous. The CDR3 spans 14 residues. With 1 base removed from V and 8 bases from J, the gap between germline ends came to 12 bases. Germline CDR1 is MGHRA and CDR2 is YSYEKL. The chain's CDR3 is CASSQVGGSEPQHF. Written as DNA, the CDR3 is TGCGCCAGCAGCCAAGTGGGAGGCTCTGAGCCCCAGCATTTT.

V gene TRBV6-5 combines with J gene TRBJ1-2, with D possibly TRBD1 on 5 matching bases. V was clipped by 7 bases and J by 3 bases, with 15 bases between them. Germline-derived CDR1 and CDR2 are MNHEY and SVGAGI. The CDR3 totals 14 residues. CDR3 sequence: CASTPRDQYYGYTF. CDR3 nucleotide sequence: TGTGCCAGCACCCCCAGGGATCAGTACTATGGCTACACCTTC.

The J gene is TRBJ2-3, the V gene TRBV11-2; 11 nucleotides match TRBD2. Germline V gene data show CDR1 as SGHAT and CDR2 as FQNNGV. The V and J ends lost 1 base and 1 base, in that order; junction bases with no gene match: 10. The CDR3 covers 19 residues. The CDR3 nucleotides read TGTGCCAGCAGCTTAGGGGTAGCGGGGGGGCAGATTGGCACAGATACGCAGTATTTT. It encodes CASSLGVAGGQIGTDTQYF.

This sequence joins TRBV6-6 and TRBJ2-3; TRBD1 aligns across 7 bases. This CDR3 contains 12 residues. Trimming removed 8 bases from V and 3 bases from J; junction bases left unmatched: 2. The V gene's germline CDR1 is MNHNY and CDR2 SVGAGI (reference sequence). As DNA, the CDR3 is TGTGCCAGCCAGGGGGAAACAGATACGCAGTATTTT. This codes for CASQGETDTQYF.

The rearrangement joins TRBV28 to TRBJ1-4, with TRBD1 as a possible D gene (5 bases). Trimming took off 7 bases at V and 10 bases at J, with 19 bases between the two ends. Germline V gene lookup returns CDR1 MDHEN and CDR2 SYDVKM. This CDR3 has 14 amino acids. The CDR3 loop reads CASTSQDKRGKLFF. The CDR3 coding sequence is TGTGCCAGCACTTCACAGGATAAAAGGGGAAAACTGTTTTTT.

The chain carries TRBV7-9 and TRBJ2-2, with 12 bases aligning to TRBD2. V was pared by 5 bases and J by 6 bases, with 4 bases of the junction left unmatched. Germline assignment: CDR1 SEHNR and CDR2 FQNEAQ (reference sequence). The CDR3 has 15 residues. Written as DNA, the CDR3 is TGTGCCAGCAGCAGACTAGCGGGAGAATCCGGGGAGCTGTTTTTT. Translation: CASSRLAGESGELFF.

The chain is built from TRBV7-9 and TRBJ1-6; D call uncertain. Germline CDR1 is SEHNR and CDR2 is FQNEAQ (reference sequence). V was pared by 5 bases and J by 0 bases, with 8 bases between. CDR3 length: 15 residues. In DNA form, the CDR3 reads TGTGCCAGCAGCCGAGGTCCCTCCTATAATTCACCCCTCCACTTT. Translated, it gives CASSRGPSYNSPLHF.

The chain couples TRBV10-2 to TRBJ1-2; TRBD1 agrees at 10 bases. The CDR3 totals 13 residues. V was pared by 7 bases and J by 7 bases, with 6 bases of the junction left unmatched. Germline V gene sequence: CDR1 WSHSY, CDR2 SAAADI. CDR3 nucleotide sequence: TGCGCCAGCAATCTCGGACAGGGGGGTGGCTACACCTTC. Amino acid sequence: CASNLGQGGGYTF.

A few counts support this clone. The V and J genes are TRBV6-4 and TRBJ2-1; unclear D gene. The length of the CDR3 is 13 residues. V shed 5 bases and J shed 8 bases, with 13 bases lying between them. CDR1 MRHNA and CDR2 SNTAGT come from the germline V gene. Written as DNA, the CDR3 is TGTGCCAGCAGTTTGTCCCAGGATTATGAGCAGTTCTTC. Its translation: CASSLSQDYEQFF.

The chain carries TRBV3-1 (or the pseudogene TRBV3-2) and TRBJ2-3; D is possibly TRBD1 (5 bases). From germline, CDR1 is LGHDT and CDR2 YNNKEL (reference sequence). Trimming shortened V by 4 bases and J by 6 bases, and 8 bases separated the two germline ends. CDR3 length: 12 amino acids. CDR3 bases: TGTGCCAGCAGCCTAGCAGGGGATACGCAGTATTTT. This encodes CASSLAGDTQYF.

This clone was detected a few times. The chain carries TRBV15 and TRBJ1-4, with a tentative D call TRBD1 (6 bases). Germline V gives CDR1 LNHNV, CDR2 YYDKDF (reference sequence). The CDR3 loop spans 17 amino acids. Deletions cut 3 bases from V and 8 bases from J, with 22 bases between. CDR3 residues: CATSRDTPGSGVEKLFF. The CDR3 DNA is TGTGCCACCAGCAGGGATACCCCCGGCTCAGGGGTAGAAAAACTGTTTTTT.

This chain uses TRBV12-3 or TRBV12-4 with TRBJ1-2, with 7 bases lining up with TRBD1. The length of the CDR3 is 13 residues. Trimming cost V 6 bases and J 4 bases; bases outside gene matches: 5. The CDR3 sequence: CASSNRGLYGYTF. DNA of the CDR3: TGTGCCAGCAGCAACAGGGGCCTCTATGGCTACACCTTC.